The clone carrying this TCR beta chain counts as medium-sized by frequency. What it recognizes is unknown. Germline loops: CDR1 LNHDA, CDR2 SQIVND (reference sequence). This CDR3 region has 14 residues. This entry comes from a study of T cell clusters in autoimmune cytopenias. Study observations and caveats: TRB repertoire shifts in secondary cytopenia and chronic lymphocytic leukemia mostly reflected lymphoma, not autoimmunity.

Each sample's input was around 270 ng genomic DNA, 38,000 or so genome equivalents. TRB was amplified by touch-down multiplex PCR, primer pools A and B combined. TCRdb reprocessed the multiplex PCR reads, keeping one entry per CDR3 protein, no DNA. This listing includes approximately 2,000 distinct CDR3 sequences. This same sample was also taken into another study, of T cell repertoires in aging, cancer and after chemotherapy.

The sample comprised peripheral blood. The receptor comes from a human donor with chronic lymphocytic leukemia. The rearrangement links TRBV19 to TRBJ1-4. The CDR3 sequence is CASSIGQTNEKLFF.